A selection of T cell receptor beta chains follows, all from one sample in a study of cytomegalovirus exposure and HLA in healthy donors. Profiled with immunoSEQ multiplex PCR; TCRdb holds only in-frame clones, not every one. In the table there are about 170,000 clones, around 77% of which are singletons. Sequencing was carried out using PBMCs. All receptors derive from a female donor in good health and CMV-seronegative. Both conserved end residues are part of each CDR3. A D gene is named only where the DNA matches it firmly. Only part of the rows carry a size: once, few, many, or a class if the clone is expanded.

j_call | d_call | v_call | clone_size | cdr3_aa
TRBJ1-3 | TRBD1 | TRBV5-1 | . | CASSSTGAGNTIYF
TRBJ1-1 | . | TRBV7-2 | . | CASSSTGYRTEAFF
TRBJ1-4 | . | TRBV18 | . | CASSPSTGEKLFF
TRBJ2-1 | TRBD1 | TRBV19 | . | CASRDRGDNEQFF
. | TRBD2 | TRBV30 | . | CAWSAGLAGRLEQYF
TRBJ2-5 | . | TRBV18 | few | CASSPRQGRQETQYF
TRBJ2-7 | TRBD2 | TRBV6-5 | few | CATEEEVAGVYEQYF
TRBJ2-7 | TRBD2 | TRBV2 | . | CASTGLAGEISYEQYF
TRBJ2-1 | TRBD1 | TRBV2 | . | CASSERTGSYNEQFF
TRBJ2-1 | TRBD1 | TRBV19 | once | CASSVTGTVGNEQFF
TRBJ1-2 | . | TRBV21-1 | . | CASSNGAIRVPLRDSASDYTF
TRBJ2-1 | TRBD2 | TRBV5-3 | . | CARIELAGKDNEQFF
TRBJ2-3 | . | TRBV5-1 | . | CASSGGGADTQYF
TRBJ1-1 | TRBD1 | TRBV9 | . | CASSVVYRGYTEAFF
TRBJ1-1 | . | TRBV7-8 | . | CASSVTGIGNTEAFF
TRBJ2-3 | . | TRBV5-1 | . | CASSSLATASTDTQYF
TRBJ2-5 | TRBD1 | TRBV11-2 | few | CASSTQTGPAETQYF
TRBJ2-7 | TRBD1 | TRBV27 | . | CASSLGTAYEQYF
TRBJ2-5 | . | TRBV20-1 | . | CSATGETQYF
TRBJ1-1 | . | TRBV13 | . | CASSLGHPMNTEAFF
TRBJ1-2 | . | TRBV9 | . | CASSGGRRERSPGRYGYTF
TRBJ2-3 | . | TRBV6-1 | . | CASSDSGSTDTQYF
TRBJ1-1 | . | TRBV7-8 | . | CASSLVAVNTEAFF
TRBJ1-1 | . | TRBV18 | once | CASSSGAGKGDTEAFF
TRBJ2-7 | . | TRBV4-1 | . | CASSLLQGTLVEQYF
TRBJ2-2 | TRBD2 | TRBV27 | . | CASSAGLAGGGEELFF
TRBJ1-5 | . | TRBV6-1 | few | CASSQTLSNQPQHF
TRBJ2-3 | . | TRBV5-1 | . | CASSLTSRTDTQYF
TRBJ1-4 | TRBD1 | TRBV28 | . | CASSRQGTEKLFF
TRBJ2-7 | TRBD2 | TRBV7-8 | . | CASSFLAGVEYEQYF
TRBJ1-1 | TRBD1 | TRBV7-9 | once | CASSPRNQGDTEAFF
TRBJ1-4 | . | TRBV28 | . | CASSLARVGEKLFF
TRBJ1-1 | . | TRBV30 | few | CAWMEVMNTEAFF
TRBJ1-1 | TRBD1 | TRBV19 | . | CASRDRGASTEAFF
TRBJ2-3 | TRBD1 | TRBV23-1 | . | CASSQFPQNQGVIADTQYF
TRBJ1-5 | TRBD1 | TRBV6-4 | . | CASIGGQAVAIGNQPQHF
TRBJ2-5 | TRBD1 | TRBV18 | . | CASSLDRGETQYF
TRBJ2-1 | TRBD2 | TRBV7-2 | . | CASSSPLAGAYNEQFF
TRBJ2-7 | . | TRBV28 | few | CASTRAYEQYF
TRBJ1-2 | . | TRBV7-8 | . | CASSLSRLNLNYGYTF
TRBJ2-7 | TRBD1 | TRBV5-5 | . | CASSLTGGEQYF
TRBJ2-3 | TRBD2 | TRBV15 | . | CATSRGTSGRGQDTQYF
TRBJ2-3 | TRBD2 | TRBV27 | . | CASSLRGWAGEGQGTDTQYF
TRBJ1-1 | . | TRBV27 | . | CASSLQANTEAFF
TRBJ1-1 | . | TRBV19 | . | CASSTGVWTEAFF
TRBJ2-7 | TRBD2 | TRBV4-3 | . | CASSQVYRTSDYEQYF
TRBJ1-2 | . | TRBV6-5 | . | CASSPAGANYGYTF
TRBJ1-5 | . | TRBV6-5 | . | CASSLDRKNQPQHF
TRBJ2-7 | TRBD1 | TRBV29-1 | . | CSGKGTGSEQYF
TRBJ1-3 | TRBD1 | TRBV6-6 | . | CASSKGQGNTIYF
TRBJ2-5 | TRBD1 | TRBV30 | . | CAWRLRDRETQYF
TRBJ1-6 | . | TRBV28 | . | CASSNTGNNSPLHF
TRBJ1-2 | . | TRBV5-6 | . | CASSLIRGNYGYTF